These 10 T cell receptor beta chains originate from one sample sequenced in a study of spatial heterogeneity in lung cancer. The time point is: blood at routine non-recurrence follow-up after resection. From tumor, nontumor lung or frozen PBMC, whole RNA was taken unsorted for sequencing. TCRdb reprocessed the 5' RACE reads with MiXCR, giving one entry per CDR3 protein. The data show approximately 56,000 distinct CDR3 sequences, roughly 7.4% seen once. Here the sequenced sample was PBMCs, taken at follow-up. The receptors originated from a female donor with early-stage non-small cell lung cancer.

This clonotype was recorded at least ten times. The chain links TRBV4-3 to TRBJ1-5; D not resolved. Germline lookup yields CDR1 LGHNA and CDR2 YSLEER. The V end was cut by 0 bases, the J end by 2 bases, with 8 bases between. This CDR3 is 15 amino acids long. CDR3 nucleotide sequence: TGCGCCAGCAGCCAAGATGCGAAAGGCAATCAGCCCCAGCATTTT. It is translated as CASSQDAKGNQPQHF.

This clonotype was counted ten times or more. The chain uses TRBV5-1 and TRBJ2-7, with 7 bases fitting TRBD2. The V gene's germline CDR1 is SGHRS and CDR2 YFSETQ. The V segment lost 3 bases and the J segment 3 bases; nucleotides outside the gene matches: 3. The CDR3 extends over 13 amino acids. The CDR3 bases are TGCGCCAGCAGCTGGGAGGGGAACTACGAGCAGTACTTC. The encoded protein is CASSWEGNYEQYF.

The rearrangement uses TRBV7-9 and TRBJ2-1; 8 bases line up with TRBD2. J gave up 0 bases and V 5 bases, and 9 bases lay outside the gene matches. In germline, CDR1 is SEHNR, CDR2 FQNEAQ (reference sequence). CDR3 length: 17 residues. The CDR3 DNA sequence: TGTGCCAGCAGCCCCCGTCGAGCGGGGGACTCCTACAATGAGCAGTTCTTC. This encodes CASSPRRAGDSYNEQFF.

The V gene is TRBV25-1, the J gene TRBJ2-7; 7 bases align to TRBD2. This CDR3 has 15 residues. V gave up 3 bases and J gave up 2 bases; unmatched junction bases: 7. In germline, CDR1 is MGHDK, CDR2 SYGVNS. Here the CDR3 DNA reads TGTGCCAGCAGTGAGATCAGCGGGGAAGCCTACGAGCAGTACTTC. Residues: CASSEISGEAYEQYF.

The gene calls are TRBV2 and TRBJ2-7; 9 bases map to TRBD1. Germline CDR1 reads SNHLY; CDR2 reads FYNNEI. This CDR3 spans 13 amino acids. Losses at the gene ends were 11 bases for V and 3 bases for J; bases not matched to a gene: 8. CDR3 sequence: CALPRDRDYEQYF. CDR3 nucleotide sequence: TGTGCCTTACCCCGGGACAGGGACTACGAGCAGTACTTC. The whole variable domain, remainder taken from reference TRBV2 and TRBJ2-7, is EPEVTQTPSHQVTQMGQEVILRCVPISNHLYFYWYRQILGQKVEFLVSFYNNEISEKSEIFDDQFSVERPDGSNFTLKIRSTKLEDSAMYFCALPRDRDYEQYFGPGTRLTVT.

As concerns this clonotype: Because the CDR3's place on the DNA is in doubt, the DNA is left out and the CDR3 is given as listed by TCRdb. The chain combines TRBV14 with TRBJ1-5. Inclusive of both ends, the CDR3 amounts to 16 amino acids. Germline CDR1 SGHDN, CDR2 FVKESK. This CDR3 reads CARTKRYSCSNQPQHF.

For the CDR3, the DNA is TGTGCCAGCAGCTTAGCAGGGACAGGCCAAACCTACGAGCAGTACTTC. This codes for CASSLAGTGQTYEQYF. This chain connects TRBV11-2 to TRBJ2-7; TRBD1 matches at 8 bases. The J segment lost 2 bases and the V segment lost 1 base, leaving 7 bases of the junction unmatched. Germline CDR1 is SGHAT and CDR2 is FQNNGV. The CDR3 extends over 16 amino acids.

In its sample, this clonotype was seen a few times. V usage is TRBV11-2 and J usage is TRBJ2-5, with D perhaps matching TRBD2 (5 bases). Trimming removed 1 base at V and 4 bases at J, with 10 bases between. CDR3 length equals 14 residues. Germline V gives CDR1 SGHAT, CDR2 FQNNGV. The CDR3 sequence is CASSLVPAGETQYF. As DNA, the CDR3 is TGTGCCAGCAGCTTAGTCCCGGCGGGAGAGACCCAGTACTTC.

This clonotype was recorded at least ten times. The chain employs TRBV7-3 and TRBJ2-3; 10 positions agree with TRBD2. V dropped 5 bases and J dropped 4; count of bases not matched to a gene: 6. The CDR3 spans 15 residues. Looked up from germline, CDR1 is SGHTA and CDR2 is FQGTGA. The CDR3 spells CASSPSGGAADTQYF. CDR3 sequence (DNA): TGTGCCAGCAGCCCCAGCGGGGGGGCGGCAGATACGCAGTATTTT.

Written as DNA, the CDR3 is TGTGCCAGCAGTTTCTGGGGGCAAGAGACCCAGTACTTC. It is translated as CASSFWGQETQYF. The chain combines TRBV28 with TRBJ2-5; D may be TRBD1 or TRBD2 (5 bases each). The V end lost 3 bases, the J end lost 2 bases, and 7 bases lay between the germline ends. The CDR3 consists of 13 residues. From germline, CDR1 is MDHEN and CDR2 SYDVKM.